A selection of T cell receptor beta chains follows, all from one sample in a study of graft-versus-host responses after intestinal transplantation. These TCRs are of unknown antigen specificity. Only in-frame clones appear in the TCRdb table, and some are missing; sequencing was by immunoSEQ multiplex PCR. This sample has about 85,000 clones; approximately 90% occur once, and the top ten carry 7.6%. The source material was unstimulated CD8+ T cells sorted from spleen or lymph node cells, sampled before transplant. These receptors came from a human donor who was the organ donor for an intestinal transplant. Each CDR3 is given with its conserved first and last residue. D genes are given only for firm matches. The size field is filled for only some rows; it gives once, few, many or a size class.

j_gene	abundance	v_gene	d_gene	CDR3nt	CDR3aa
TRBJ1-2	-	TRBV5-6	-	TGTGCCAGCAGCCCAATGGGGGCAGGGCTTGGCTACACCTTC	CASSPMGAGLGYTF
TRBJ2-5	-	TRBV4-1	-	TGCGCCAGCAGCCAAGGGACATTTTCGGAGACCCAGTACTTC	CASSQGTFSETQYF
TRBJ1-2	-	TRBV2	-	TGTGCCAGCAGCGTTTGGAGGGCACCCCTCTATGGCTACACCTTC	CASSVWRAPLYGYTF
TRBJ2-7	-	TRBV2	TRBD1	TGTGCCAGCAGTGATTTAGGACAGGGCTACGAGCAGTACTTC	CASSDLGQGYEQYF
TRBJ2-7	-	TRBV19	-	TGTGCCAGTAGTATACAGGGGTCCTCCTACGAGCAGTACTTC	CASSIQGSSYEQYF
TRBJ2-1	-	TRBV19	-	TGTGCCAGTAGTCCCGCATCCGACAATGAGCAGTTCTTC	CASSPASDNEQFF
TRBJ2-7	-	TRBV11-3	TRBD2	TGTGCCAGCAGCTTTAGCGGGAGTTCCTACGAGCAGTACTTC	CASSFSGSSYEQYF
TRBJ2-7	-	TRBV2	-	TGTGCCAGCAGTGAGTTGGGCCGCTCCTACGAGCAGTACTTC	CASSELGRSYEQYF
TRBJ2-7	-	TRBV11-3	TRBD2	TGTGCCAGCAGCTTCACTAGCGGGGAATACGAGCAGTACTTC	CASSFTSGEYEQYF
TRBJ2-4	-	TRBV2	TRBD2	TGTGCCAGCAGCGCCGGGACTAGCGGGAAACACATTCAGTACTTC	CASSAGTSGKHIQYF
TRBJ2-2	-	TRBV9	TRBD1	TGTGCCAGCAGCGTCTCTGGGGGTGCCCAGGGGGCTTCGGCCGGGGAGCTGTTTTTT	CASSVSGGAQGASAGELFF
TRBJ1-2	-	TRBV6-5	-	TGTGCCAGCAGTTCCGGGACTGCGACTTATGGCTACACCTTC	CASSSGTATYGYTF
TRBJ2-1	-	TRBV4-1	-	TGCGCCAGTAGCCAAGAAGACTTTCGGCAGTTCTTC	CASSQEDFRQFF
TRBJ1-2	-	TRBV7-6	TRBD1	TGTGCCAGCAGCTTAGGCCTGACAGGGGGCGAGGGCTACACCTTC	CASSLGLTGGEGYTF
TRBJ1-3	-	TRBV4-1	-	TGCGCCAGCAGCCAAGATCACATGGACGGGAGCGCTGGAAACACCATATATTTT	CASSQDHMDGSAGNTIYF
TRBJ2-1	-	TRBV7-9	TRBD1	TGTGCCAGCAGTCCGCGGCCGGGACAGGGAGCCTACAATGAGCAGTTCTTC	CASSPRPGQGAYNEQFF
TRBJ1-1	-	TRBV5-5	TRBD1	TGTGCCAGCAGCTTTGGACAGGGGGACACTGAAGCTTTCTTT	CASSFGQGDTEAFF
TRBJ1-2	once	TRBV9	-	TGTGCCAGCAGCGTACTCCAGAGCTATGGCTACACCTTC	CASSVLQSYGYTF
TRBJ2-7	-	TRBV7-7	-	TGTGCCAGCAGCTTAGCAGCAGGGGGGTCCCACGAGCAGTACTTC	CASSLAAGGSHEQYF
TRBJ1-1	-	TRBV7-9	-	TGTGCCAGCAGCTTATCTGTCTTGAACACTGAAGCTTTCTTT	CASSLSVLNTEAFF
TRBJ2-7	-	TRBV10-3	-	TGTGCCATCAGCAACGGTGCCTACGAGCAGTACTTC	CAISNGAYEQYF
TRBJ2-1	-	TRBV27	-	TGTGCCAGCTCAACAGATCTCCATGAGCAGTTCTTC	CASSTDLHEQFF
TRBJ2-7	-	TRBV28	-	TGTGCCAGCAATCACGAGGGGGACACCTCGGACGAGCAGTACTTC	CASNHEGDTSDEQYF
TRBJ2-1	-	TRBV7-9	-	TGTGCCAGCAGTCCCCGTGGGGTGAACTACAATGAGCAGTTCTTC	CASSPRGVNYNEQFF
TRBJ2-1	once	TRBV10-3	TRBD2	TGTGCCATCAGTGAGTGGGGGGGACTAGCGGTCCAGAGCTCCTACAATGAGCAGTTCTTC	CAISEWGGLAVQSSYNEQFF
TRBJ2-2	-	TRBV4-1	TRBD2	TGCGCCAGCGGGCACGTGTCCGGGACTAGCATCGGGGAGCTGTTTTTT	CASGHVSGTSIGELFF
TRBJ2-7	once	TRBV5-1	TRBD1	TGCGCCAGCAGCCCCGGGACAGGGGGCGACGAGCAGTACTTC	CASSPGTGGDEQYF
TRBJ1-6	once	TRBV25-1	TRBD1	TGTGCCAGCAGTGAATTAGGACAGGGGAGGACTAATTCACCCCTCCACTTT	CASSELGQGRTNSPLHF
TRBJ2-5	-	TRBV5-1	-	TGCGCCAGCAGCTTGGCGGGCGAAGGAGAGACCCAGTACTTC	CASSLAGEGETQYF
TRBJ2-7	-	TRBV6-5	TRBD1	TGTGCCAGCTCCGGGACAGCTAATACCTACGAGCAGTACTTC	CASSGTANTYEQYF
TRBJ1-6	-	TRBV19	-	TGTGCCAGTACCCAGGGACTCTATTCACCCCTCCACTTT	CASTQGLYSPLHF
TRBJ2-1	-	TRBV19	-	TGTGCCAGTAGTATCGGCGGGACCCGGCGATACGAGCAGTTCTTC	CASSIGGTRRYEQFF
TRBJ2-1	-	TRBV5-1	-	TGCGCCAGCAGCCAACTCGGGTTTAATGAGCAGTTCTTC	CASSQLGFNEQFF
TRBJ1-1	-	TRBV7-9	-	TGTGCCAGCAGCCAAGGGACCGGCACTGAAGCTTTCTTT	CASSQGTGTEAFF
TRBJ1-1	-	TRBV7-2	-	TGTGCCAGCAGCTTAGTTGGGAACAGGGCTGGCACTGAAGCTTTCTTT	CASSLVGNRAGTEAFF
TRBJ1-5	-	TRBV19	TRBD1	TGTGCCAGTAGCACAGGGGGGCTTCTCAATCAGCCCCAGCATTTT	CASSTGGLLNQPQHF
TRBJ1-2	-	TRBV11-2	TRBD1	TGTGCCAGCAGCGAGGACAGGACCCTTCCTAACTATGGCTACACCTTC	CASSEDRTLPNYGYTF
TRBJ2-2	-	TRBV6-1	TRBD1	TGTGCCAGCATCCAAAGGACAGGGGGCACCGGGGAGCTGTTTTTT	CASIQRTGGTGELFF
TRBJ1-6	-	TRBV4-1	-	TGCGCCAGCAGCCAAGATACCCCCGGGCACCACTATAATTCACCCCTCCACTTT	CASSQDTPGHHYNSPLHF
TRBJ2-7	-	TRBV7-9	TRBD1	TGTGCCAGCAGCCAAGACAGGGGGCTAACCTACGAGCAGTACTTC	CASSQDRGLTYEQYF
TRBJ2-5	-	TRBV7-6	-	TGTGCCAGCAGCTTAGAAACAGAAGAGACCCAGTACTTC	CASSLETEETQYF
TRBJ1-5	-	TRBV2	-	TGTGCCAGCACGGGGATTGGAGGCAATCAGCCCCAGCATTTT	CASTGIGGNQPQHF
TRBJ1-1	-	TRBV7-2	-	TGTGCCAGCAGCTTGCGGGAGGGCGGTGAAGCTTTCTTT	CASSLREGGEAFF
TRBJ2-3	-	TRBV7-3	TRBD2	TGTGCCAGCAGCCGAAGCGGGAGTGCAGATACGCAGTATTTT	CASSRSGSADTQYF
TRBJ1-1	-	TRBV19	-	TGTGCCAGTAGGACGACAATTCTGAACACTGAAGCTTTCTTT	CASRTTILNTEAFF
TRBJ2-3	-	TRBV5-6	-	TGTGCCAGCAGCTTGGGGAGGGGAAACACAGATACGCAGTATTTT	CASSLGRGNTDTQYF
TRBJ2-3	-	TRBV5-1	-	TGCGCCAGCAGCTCTCTGGACTCGACCGATACGCAGTATTTT	CASSSLDSTDTQYF
TRBJ1-2	-	TRBV2	TRBD1	TGTGCCAGCAGTGAAGAGGGGGCTAGTCATGGCTACACCTTC	CASSEEGASHGYTF
TRBJ2-5	-	TRBV29-1	TRBD1	TGCAGCGTTGATTGGTCGGCAGGGGGCTCAGAGACCCAGTACTTC	CSVDWSAGGSETQYF
TRBJ1-5	-	TRBV2	-	TGTGCCAGCAGTAGCCCTGGGGACGGGCCCAATCAGCCCCAGCATTTT	CASSSPGDGPNQPQHF
TRBJ2-7	-	TRBV25-1	TRBD1	TGTGCCAGCAGTTGGGGGACAGGTCGGTTCGAGCAGTACTTC	CASSWGTGRFEQYF
TRBJ2-7	-	TRBV27	TRBD2	TGTGCCAGCAGTTTTGGGACTAGCGACTACGAGCAGTACTTC	CASSFGTSDYEQYF
TRBJ2-7	-	TRBV28	TRBD2	TGTGCCAGCAGTTTAGGACTAGCGGCCTACGAGCAGTACTTC	CASSLGLAAYEQYF
TRBJ2-7	-	TRBV5-1	-	TGCGCCAGCAGCTTTCCATCTACTACAGGGTCCTCCGAGCAGTACTTC	CASSFPSTTGSSEQYF
TRBJ1-2	-	TRBV7-9	TRBD1	TGTGCCAGCAGCTCCCCGGGACAGGGCAATGGCTACACCTTC	CASSSPGQGNGYTF